This T cell receptor (beta chain) originates from a study of blood T cell repertoires in COVID-19. Trimming stripped 2 bases from V and 8 bases from J, with 6 bases between. Germline V gives CDR1 MNHEY, CDR2 SMNVEV (reference sequence). This CDR3 region has 12 residues. The method was immunoSEQ multiplex PCR; TCRdb's version includes in-frame clones alone and lacks a portion of them. The sample carries around 190,000 clones, less than 85% recorded once. Sequenced input: peripheral blood. The TCR was taken from a human donor in a cohort sampled during active COVID-19. The chain has TRBV27 and TRBJ2-2; a weak D match, TRBD1 (5 bases). CDR3 residues: CASSLNRGELFF. As DNA, the CDR3 is TGTGCCAGCAGTTTAAACAGGGGGGAGCTGTTTTTT.